Below, 27 T cell receptor beta chains from the same sample are listed, as sequenced in a study of a mutant IDH1 vaccine in newly diagnosed glioma. No antigen has been identified for these receptors. Assay used: immunoSEQ multiplex PCR; TCRdb lists only in-frame clones, some missing. This sample has 45,000 to 65,000 clones, with roughly 61% found just once. Documented time point: week 47, end of study. Alongside topical imiquimod, each dose of vaccine comprised 300 ug of mutant IDH1 20-mer peptide. The sequenced sample was peripheral blood mononuclear cells (PBMCs), obtained from a glioma patient whose treatment included an IDH1 peptide vaccine. The origin of the receptors is a man in his forties with glioma. Some clones in this sample may be carry-over from other donors' samples.

V gene TRBV30 combines with J gene TRBJ2-2; 10 bases map to TRBD2. The germline V gene has CDR1 GTSNPN and CDR2 SVGIG (reference sequence). The CDR3 has 19 amino acids. V dropped 6 bases and J dropped 0; count of bases not matched to a gene: 16. In DNA form, the CDR3 reads TGTGCCTGCGAAGTTTGGCCTAGCGGGGGTATAACGAACACCGGGGAGCTGTTTTTT. It yields the protein CACEVWPSGGITNTGELFF. The variable domain in full, with the rest retrieved from reference TRBV30 and TRBJ2-2, is SQTIHQWPATLVQPVGSPLSLECTVEGTSNPNLYWYRQAAGRGLQLLFYSVGIGQISSEVPQNLSASRPQDRQFILSSKKLLLSDSGFYLCACEVWPSGGITNTGELFFGEGSRLTVL.

The chain employs TRBV6-5 and TRBJ1-6; D may be TRBD1 (5 bases). Germline V CDR1 and CDR2: MNHEY, SVGAGI. V was shortened by 0 bases and J by 6 bases, with 12 bases between the two germline ends. This CDR3 comprises 16 residues. The CDR3, as DNA: TGTGCCAGCAGTTACTCCCCAGGGTTGGGTAATTCACCCCTCCACTTT. Protein sequence: CASSYSPGLGNSPLHF.

V gene TRBV2 combines with J gene TRBJ1-1; 8 bases map to TRBD1. J was trimmed by 0 bases and V by 2 bases; bases with no gene match: 5. This CDR3 has 16 amino acids. Germline values: CDR1 SNHLY, CDR2 FYNNEI. The CDR3 spells CASSESAGGLNTEAFF. As DNA, the CDR3 is TGTGCCAGCAGTGAATCGGCAGGGGGCCTGAACACTGAAGCTTTCTTT.

This chain joins TRBV5-8 and TRBJ1-4; D is unresolved. V lost 4 bases and J lost 5, with 21 bases in between. This CDR3 contains 17 residues. The germline gives CDR1 SGHTS, CDR2 YDEGEE. This chain's CDR3 is CASSRAGGAALNEKLFF. Written as DNA, the CDR3 is TGTGCCAGCAGCCGAGCCGGTGGTGCAGCCTTAAATGAAAAACTGTTTTTT. Combining the CDR3 with reference TRBV5-8 and TRBJ1-4 gives the whole variable domain EAGVTQSPTHLIKTRGQQATLRCSPISGHTSVYWYQQALGLGLQFLLWYDEGEERNRGNFPPRFSGRQFPNYSSELNVNALELEDSALYLCASSRAGGAALNEKLFFGSGTQLSVL.

V is TRBV21-1 and J is TRBJ2-5; TRBD1 reflects the table's D call only, with no check against the DNA. TRBV21-1 counts as a pseudogene. This CDR3 spans 15 amino acids. The CDR3 is CASSTRGLRLETQYF. The CDR3 DNA reads as TGTGCCAGCAGCACCAGGGGGCTGCGTTTAGAGACCCAGTACTTC.

The genes are TRBV10-1 and TRBJ1-2; a possible D gene is TRBD1 (5 bases). The CDR3 is 13 residues long. The germline gives CDR1 WNHNN, CDR2 SYGVQD (reference sequence). Trimming shortened V by 0 bases and J by 8 bases, and 10 bases separated the two germline ends. The CDR3 is CASSESPGLGYTF. As DNA, the CDR3 is TGCGCCAGCAGTGAGTCTCCAGGGTTAGGCTACACCTTC.

The chain carries TRBV19 and TRBJ1-1; no reliable D call. The CDR3 sequence is 15 residues long. Germline V CDR1 and CDR2: LNHDA, SQIVND (reference sequence). Trimming shortened V by 7 bases and J by 1 base, and 16 bases separated the two germline ends. CDR3 amino acids: CASNTLGRANTEAFF. CDR3 DNA sequence: TGTGCCAGTAATACCCTCGGGAGGGCGAACACTGAAGCTTTCTTT.

The J gene is TRBJ2-7, the V gene TRBV7-9, with 7 bases aligning to TRBD1. Trimming took 6 bases from V and 3 from J; bases not matched to a gene: 17. Germline assignment: CDR1 SEHNR and CDR2 FQNEAQ (reference sequence). The CDR3 extends over 17 amino acids. In nucleotides, the CDR3 is TGTGCCAGCAGGTCAATCTCCACAGGGGATGGACACTACGAGCAGTACTTC. Its translation: CASRSISTGDGHYEQYF.

The chain uses TRBV7-9 and TRBJ2-6; no reliable D call. V was trimmed by 2 bases and J by 0 bases, leaving 14 bases between them. The CDR3 consists of 18 residues. Germline CDR1 and CDR2: SEHNR and FQNEAQ (reference sequence). The chain's CDR3 is CASSLPPLHRSGANVLTF. The CDR3 coding sequence is TGTGCCAGCAGCTTACCTCCTCTCCACCGCTCTGGGGCCAACGTCCTGACTTTC. Full variable domain (remainder filled in from reference TRBV7-9 and TRBJ2-6): DTGVSQNPRHKITKRGQNVTFRCDPISEHNRLYWYRQTLGQGPEFLTYFQNEAQLEKSRLLSDRFSAERPKGSFSTLEIQRTEQGDSAMYLCASSLPPLHRSGANVLTFGAGSRLTVL.

This sequence joins TRBV2 and TRBJ1-2; perhaps TRBD1 as D (5 bases). The CDR3 runs to 14 residues. Germline V gene lookup returns CDR1 SNHLY and CDR2 FYNNEI. V dropped 4 bases and J dropped 1 base, with 10 bases sitting between them. CDR3 sequence reads: CASSGEGLNYGYTF. The CDR3, as DNA: TGTGCCAGCAGTGGGGAGGGGCTTAACTATGGCTACACCTTC.

The chain is built from TRBV18 and TRBJ2-1; 9 bases align to TRBD1. Germline loops: CDR1 KGHSH, CDR2 LQKENI. The CDR3 consists of 15 residues. The ends lost 4 bases at V and 8 bases at J; junction bases unmatched: 9. The CDR3 sequence is CASSRLRDRVDEQFF. DNA for the CDR3: TGTGCCAGCTCACGCCTCCGGGACAGGGTCGATGAGCAGTTCTTC.

This clone was seen a handful of times. V is TRBV19 and J is TRBJ2-1; 8 bases map to TRBD2. Germline CDR1 is LNHDA and CDR2 is SQIVND (reference sequence). The CDR3 is 15 residues long. J gave up 6 bases and V 4 bases, and 8 bases lay outside the gene matches. The CDR3 nucleotides read TGTGCCAGTAGTACCCAGTGGACTAGCAGCAATGAGCAGTTCTTC. Residues: CASSTQWTSSNEQFF.

This chain links TRBV18 with TRBJ2-7, with a possible D match to TRBD1 (6 bases). CDR3 size: 14 residues. V was cut by 3 bases and J by 2 bases, with 11 bases left in between. Germline V gene lookup returns CDR1 KGHSH and CDR2 LQKENI. CDR3 coding DNA: TGTGCCAGCTCACCGGCGACAGGCCCCTACGAGCAGTACTTC. It yields the protein CASSPATGPYEQYF. The full variable domain, in which reference TRBV18 and TRBJ2-7 provide the parts outside the CDR3, is NAGVMQNPRHLVRRRGQEARLRCSPMKGHSHVYWYRQLPEEGLKFMVYLQKENIIDESGMPKERFSAEFPKEGPSILRIQQVVRGDSAAYFCASSPATGPYEQYFGPGTRLTVT.

This clone was counted only a few times. The gene calls are TRBV7-6 and TRBJ1-3; D is unresolved. Trimming left V 1 base short and J 4 bases short, with 14 bases between. CDR3 length equals 16 residues. Germline V CDR1 and CDR2: SGHVS, FNYEAQ. Here the CDR3 DNA reads TGTGCCAGCAGCTTAGAGTCGGGTCTTTTGGGAAACACCATATATTTT. This codes for CASSLESGLLGNTIYF.

This chain uses TRBV5-1 with TRBJ1-4, with D unclear. The CDR3 totals 14 residues. Germline CDR1 reads SGHRS; CDR2 reads YFSETQ. Trimming took off 3 bases at V and 2 bases at J, with 8 bases between the two ends. Here the CDR3 DNA reads TGCGCCAGCAGCTCCCCAGAGACTAATGAAAAACTGTTTTTT. Residues: CASSSPETNEKLFF.

The chain has TRBV2 and TRBJ2-3, with D perhaps being TRBD1 or TRBD2 (6 bases each). Germline-derived CDR1 and CDR2 are SNHLY and FYNNEI. Trimming took 7 bases from V and 5 from J, leaving 13 bases between them. This CDR3 comprises 13 residues. The CDR3 here is CASNGGLGDTQYF. CDR3 nucleotide sequence: TGTGCCAGCAACGGGGGCCTGGGAGATACGCAGTATTTT.

The table lists this clone with a count of one. The rearrangement uses TRBV19 and TRBJ1-5, with TRBD1 matching over 10 bases. Germline V lookup: CDR1 LNHDA, CDR2 SQIVND (reference sequence). With V trimmed by 7 bases and J by 2 bases, 8 bases remained unmatched. The length of the CDR3 is 16 residues. Written as DNA, the CDR3 is TGTGCCAGTACCTTTTCGGACAGGGGGGGCAATCAGCCCCAGCATTTT. It translates to CASTFSDRGGNQPQHF.

The chain is built from TRBV29-1 and TRBJ1-4; 8 nucleotides agree with TRBD1. The V gene end was trimmed by 3 bases and the J gene end by 8 bases; junction bases not matched to a gene: 5. This CDR3 is built from 13 residues. Germline V CDR1 and CDR2: SQVTM, ANQGSEA. CDR3: CSVDLGQGEKLFF. As DNA, the CDR3 is TGCAGCGTTGATCTTGGACAGGGAGAAAAACTGTTTTTT. The entire variable domain, with the rest obtained from reference TRBV29-1 and TRBJ1-4, is as follows: SAVISQKPSRDICQRGTSLTIQCQVDSQVTMMFWYRQQPGQSLTLIATANQGSEATYESGFVIDKFPISRPNLTFSTLTVSNMSPEDSSIYLCSVDLGQGEKLFFGSGTQLSVL.

This clone occurred once. The chain has TRBV5-6 and TRBJ2-5; D possibly corresponds to TRBD2 (5 bases). The CDR3 has 15 amino acids. Germline CDR1 reads SGHDT; CDR2 reads YYEEEE. V lost 4 bases, J lost 4 bases, and 17 bases lay in between. In nucleotides, the CDR3 is TGTGCCAGCAGCGCTGACTACCCCAGCCCAGAGACCCAGTACTTC. Residues: CASSADYPSPETQYF.

V is TRBV19 and J is TRBJ2-7; 8 nucleotides line up with TRBD1. This CDR3 has 18 residues. Trimming cost V 0 bases and J 1 base; bases outside gene matches: 11. CDR1 is LNHDA and CDR2 is SQIVND in the germline V gene (reference sequence). DNA of the CDR3: TGTGCCAGTAGTATAGAGGGAGAGACAGGGGTGAGTTCCTACGAGCAGTACTTC. It translates to CASSIEGETGVSSYEQYF.

The genes are TRBV6-5 and TRBJ2-3; possibly TRBD1 or TRBD2 for D (5 bases each). The CDR3 has 14 residues. Germline V lookup: CDR1 MNHEY, CDR2 SVGAGI. V lost 2 bases and J lost 5, with 11 bases in between. Here the CDR3 reads CASSYEGLGDTQYF. The CDR3 DNA follows: TGTGCCAGCAGTTACGAGGGGTTAGGAGATACGCAGTATTTT.

The rearrangement uses TRBV6-5 and TRBJ1-4; unclear D gene. This CDR3 has 14 amino acids. V was clipped by 6 bases and J by 4 bases, with 12 bases between them. Germline-derived CDR1 and CDR2 are MNHEY and SVGAGI. CDR3 sequence reads: CASRIGRFNEKLFF. CDR3 sequence (DNA): TGTGCCAGCAGGATAGGCAGGTTTAATGAAAAACTGTTTTTT.

A note on this clone: Other nucleotide sequences from this sample produce the same CDR3. The V and J genes are TRBV7-8 and TRBJ1-1; no definite D call. V was clipped by 1 base and J by 1 base, with 4 bases between them. The length of the CDR3 is 13 residues. Germline V gene data show CDR1 as SGHVS and CDR2 as FQNEAQ. CDR3 coding DNA: TGTGCCAGCAGCTTAGTAACGAACACTGAAGCTTTCTTT. Its protein is CASSLVTNTEAFF.

By sample share, this clone is medium-sized (0.01 to 0.1%). This chain uses TRBV7-9 with TRBJ1-6; D not certain. This CDR3 comprises 12 residues. V was shortened by 5 bases and J by 12 bases, with 11 bases between the two germline ends. Germline-derived CDR1 and CDR2 are SEHNR and FQNEAQ (reference sequence). The CDR3 nucleotides are TGTGCCAGCAGCCCACAGAGAGGACCCCTCCACTTT. It encodes CASSPQRGPLHF.

V usage is TRBV6-6 and J usage is TRBJ1-4; D may be TRBD1 (5 bases). Trimming pared 8 bases from V and 7 bases from J, leaving 20 bases between. The CDR3 extends over 15 amino acids. Germline V gene lookup returns CDR1 MNHNY and CDR2 SVGAGI (reference sequence). The CDR3 coding sequence is TGTGCCAGCGGGGGACGAGGACATGGCGGTGAAAAACTGTTTTTT. It specifies CASGGRGHGGEKLFF.

The chain is built from TRBV6-6 and TRBJ1-5; D uncertain. Germline CDR1 reads MNHNY; CDR2 reads SVGAGI (reference sequence). The CDR3 consists of 14 residues. The V end lost 2 bases, the J end lost 7 bases, and 12 bases lay between the germline ends. In nucleotides, the CDR3 is TGTGCCAGCAGTTACCAGACCGGGCAGCAGCCCCAGCATTTT. This translates into CASSYQTGQQPQHF.

V gene TRBV6-5 combines with J gene TRBJ2-5, with D uncertain. Germline CDR1 MNHEY, CDR2 SVGAGI. The CDR3 consists of 11 residues. Trimming shortened V by 2 bases and J by 2 bases, and 0 bases separated the two germline ends. In nucleotides, the CDR3 is TGTGCCAGCAGTTACCAAGAGACCCAGTACTTC. Translated, it gives CASSYQETQYF.